This TCR beta chain was recovered during a study of tissue T cells after allogeneic stem cell transplantation. This sample's time point: mouse harvest day 7 after allogeneic transplant. Mouse grafts combined 10^7 T-cell-depleted bone marrow cells with 10^6 splenic CD5+ T cells. This table comes from immunoSEQ multiplex PCR, and its TCRdb copy is limited to in-frame clones, with some not included. The sample has under 8,000 clones, around half seen once; the top ten hold roughly 8%. This clone was picked up a small number of times. Germline and genes: mouse. The read halts 1 residue ahead of the CDR3 end, with the missing end drawn from the germline J gene. The CDR3 covers 13 residues. Trimming took 5 bases from V and 0 from J, leaving 8 bases between them. Per germline, CDR1 FNHDT and CDR2 SITEND (reference sequence).

The gene calls are TRBV19 and TRBJ1-1; D is unresolved. The sample taken for sequencing was lymph node tissue. The origin of this receptor is a female BALB/c mouse given C57BL/6 T cells with graft-versus-host disease after an allogeneic hematopoietic cell transplant. The sequenced CDR3 bases are TGTGCCAGCAGATACACAGCAAACACAGAAGTCTTC. Residues: CASRYTANTEVF. The CDR3 reads in full as CASRYTANTEVFF. Based on the CDR3 plus reference TRBV19 and TRBJ1-1, the full variable domain is GGIITQTPKFLIGQEGQKLTLKCQQNFNHDTMYWYRQDSGKGLRLIYYSITENDLQKGDLSEGYDASREKKSSFSLTVTSAQKNEMAVFLCASRYTANTEVFFGKGTRLTVV.